Reported below is one T cell receptor (beta chain). The data derive from a study of blood T cell repertoires in COVID-19. On the study more broadly: The United States, Italy and Spain were the sources of the acute and convalescent COVID-19 samples. T cells, B-cell-depleted T cells, or PBMCs supplied cDNA or gDNA.

Source study methods: The assay estimated nucleated cells by amplifying reference gene primers. Here immunoSEQ multiplex PCR was the method, and the copy in TCRdb shows in-frame clones only, minus some. Clone size and V and J calls were adopted from that table, with D and trimming inferred from the DNA. Among 180,000 or so clones, 70% to 90% were seen once, and the ten largest hold about 5%. Germline loops: CDR1 SGHKS, CDR2 YYEKEE (reference sequence). Trimming removed 7 bases at V and 6 bases at J, with 5 bases between. CDR3 size: 10 residues. The chain links TRBV5-5 to TRBJ1-5; D remains unclear. The receptor was isolated from a woman aged 80 or over with acute or convalescent COVID-19. What was sequenced was peripheral blood. The CDR3 nucleotides are TGTGCCAGCGCGGGTCAGCCCCAGCATTTT. Translation: CASAGQPQHF.